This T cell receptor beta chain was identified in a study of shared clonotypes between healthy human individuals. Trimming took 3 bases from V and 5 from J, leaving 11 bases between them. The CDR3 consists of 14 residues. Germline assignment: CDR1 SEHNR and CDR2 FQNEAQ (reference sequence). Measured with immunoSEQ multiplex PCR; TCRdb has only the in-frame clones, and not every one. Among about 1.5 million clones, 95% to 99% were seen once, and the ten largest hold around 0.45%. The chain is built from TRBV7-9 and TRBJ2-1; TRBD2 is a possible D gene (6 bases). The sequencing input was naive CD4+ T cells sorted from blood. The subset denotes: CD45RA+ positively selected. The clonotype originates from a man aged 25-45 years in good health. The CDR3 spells CASSLGGVDNEQFF. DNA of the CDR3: TGTGCCAGCAGCTTGGGCGGGGTGGACAATGAGCAGTTCTTC.